These T cell receptor beta chains were read from a single sample in a study of sequential checkpoint blockade in melanoma. Some clones are missing from TCRdb's copy, which holds only in-frame ones; the method was immunoSEQ multiplex PCR. This sample has tens of thousands of clones, with around 32% found just once. The sample consisted of tumor tissue (inferred from file names), taken from a patient given nivolumab and ipilimumab in sequence. The origin of the receptors is a human donor with melanoma. CDR3s include the opening cysteine and the closing phenylalanine or tryptophan. Fields, in order: J gene, D gene, clone size, V gene, CDR3 protein, CDR3 DNA. D genes are given only for firm matches. A row's size may be missing; if present it is once, few, many or a size class.

J: TRBJ2-7
D: TRBD2
size: many
V: TRBV6-8
CDR3: CASSYTSGNRYEQYF
DNA: TGTGCCAGCAGTTACACTAGCGGGAATAGGTACGAGCAGTACTTC

J: TRBJ1-4
D: TRBD1
size: .
V: TRBV11-3
CDR3: CASRVWKGRGNEKLFF
DNA: TGTGCCAGCAGAGTCTGGAAGGGCAGGGGGAATGAAAAACTGTTTTTT

J: TRBJ2-7
D: .
size: .
V: TRBV5-1
CDR3: CASSLGSQGHVEQYF
DNA: TGCGCCAGCAGCTTGGGTTCGCAGGGACATGTCGAGCAGTACTTC

J: TRBJ1-2
D: TRBD1
size: .
V: TRBV28
CDR3: CASSIPGQGPYGYTF
DNA: TGTGCCAGCAGTATCCCGGGACAGGGACCCTATGGCTACACCTTC

J: TRBJ1-2
D: .
size: few
V: TRBV6-1
CDR3: CASSEARGGSYGYTF
DNA: TGTGCCAGCAGTGAAGCGCGGGGAGGCTCGTATGGCTACACCTTC

J: TRBJ1-3
D: .
size: .
V: TRBV29-1
CDR3: CSVRVSGNTIYF
DNA: TGCAGTGTGAGGGTCTCTGGAAACACCATATATTTT

J: TRBJ2-1
D: TRBD1
size: few
V: TRBV23-1
CDR3: CASSRGQGNNEQFF
DNA: TGCGCCAGCAGCCGGGGACAGGGGAACAATGAGCAGTTCTTC

J: TRBJ1-2
D: TRBD1
size: .
V: TRBV15
CDR3: CATSTRTGGIYGYTF
DNA: TGTGCCACCAGCACTAGGACAGGAGGAATCTATGGCTACACCTTC

J: TRBJ1-5
D: .
size: few
V: TRBV6-8
CDR3: CATKDRILLSSNQPQHF
DNA: TGTGCCACCAAAGACAGGATTCTATTAAGCAGCAATCAGCCCCAGCATTTT

J: TRBJ2-3
D: .
size: .
V: TRBV30
CDR3: CAWSWLDTQYF
DNA: TGTGCCTGGAGTTGGCTCGATACGCAGTATTTT

J: TRBJ2-1
D: .
size: .
V: TRBV11-3
CDR3: CASSRSRTSNEQFF
DNA: TGTGCCAGCAGTAGGTCTAGGACGAGCAATGAGCAGTTCTTC

J: TRBJ1-2
D: TRBD1
size: .
V: TRBV30
CDR3: CAWRETGVFGYTF
DNA: TGTGCCTGGAGGGAAACAGGGGTGTTTGGCTACACCTTC

J: TRBJ1-1
D: .
size: few
V: TRBV9
CDR3: CASSFGTLDDTEAFF
DNA: TGTGCCAGCAGCTTTGGGACACTGGATGACACTGAAGCTTTCTTT

J: TRBJ2-7
D: .
size: few
V: TRBV11-3
CDR3: CASSFRGKPYEQYF
DNA: TGTGCCAGCAGCTTTAGAGGGAAACCCTACGAGCAGTACTTC

J: TRBJ2-4
D: TRBD1
size: .
V: TRBV19
CDR3: CASTPPYGTGYNIQYF
DNA: TGTGCCAGTACCCCGCCATACGGGACAGGGTATAACATTCAGTACTTC

J: TRBJ2-5
D: TRBD2
size: .
V: TRBV12-5
CDR3: CASDRGLAGLETQYF
DNA: TGTGCTAGTGATCGGGGTCTAGCGGGATTAGAGACCCAGTACTTC

J: TRBJ1-1
D: .
size: .
V: TRBV11-3
CDR3: CASSPLTGGQFGTEAFF
DNA: TGTGCCAGCAGCCCGCTTACCGGGGGGCAGTTTGGCACTGAAGCTTTCTTT

J: TRBJ2-3
D: .
size: few
V: TRBV1
CDR3: CASSSRDRGTDTQYF
DNA: TGCGCCAGCAGCTCCCGGGACAGGGGTACAGATACGCAGTATTTT

J: TRBJ1-1
D: .
size: .
V: TRBV18
CDR3: CASSPTAGQMNTEAFF
DNA: TGTGCCAGCTCACCGACAGCAGGACAAATGAACACTGAAGCTTTCTTT

J: TRBJ1-5
D: .
size: .
V: TRBV1
CDR3: CASSQEQGGGQPQHF
DNA: TGCGCCAGCAGCCAAGAACAGGGAGGGGGTCAGCCCCAGCATTTT

J: TRBJ2-5
D: .
size: .
V: TRBV30
CDR3: CAWSVGQGSETQYF
DNA: TGTGCCTGGAGTGTGGGGCAGGGTAGTGAGACCCAGTACTTC

J: TRBJ1-4
D: .
size: .
V: TRBV30
CDR3: CAWSATEKLFF
DNA: TGTGCCTGGAGTGCCACAGAAAAACTGTTTTTT

J: TRBJ1-1
D: TRBD1
size: .
V: TRBV19
CDR3: CASRDRGDTEAFF
DNA: TGTGCCAGTAGAGACAGGGGGGACACTGAAGCTTTCTTT

J: TRBJ1-5
D: .
size: .
V: TRBV12-5
CDR3: CASADGGLQPQHF
DNA: TGTGCTAGTGCTGACGGGGGTTTACAGCCCCAGCATTTT

J: TRBJ2-2
D: .
size: .
V: TRBV6-8
CDR3: CASGASITGELFF
DNA: TGTGCCAGCGGGGCAAGTATCACCGGGGAGCTGTTTTTT

J: TRBJ2-1
D: TRBD2
size: .
V: TRBV18
CDR3: CASSYTGTSGTPGGQFF
DNA: TGTGCCAGCTCGTATACCGGGACTAGCGGGACCCCTGGCGGGCAGTTCTTC

J: TRBJ1-2
D: TRBD1
size: .
V: TRBV5-1
CDR3: CASSQGQGGRSDGYTF
DNA: TGCGCCAGCAGCCAAGGTCAAGGGGGCAGGAGTGATGGCTACACCTTC

J: TRBJ2-3
D: .
size: few
V: TRBV11-3
CDR3: CASRPGGGGGTDTQYF
DNA: TGTGCCAGCAGGCCAGGGGGCGGGGGGGGCACAGATACGCAGTATTTT

J: TRBJ1-1
D: TRBD1
size: .
V: TRBV6-8
CDR3: CASTTGEYTEAFF
DNA: TGTGCCAGCACCACAGGGGAGTACACTGAAGCTTTCTTT

J: TRBJ1-1
D: .
size: few
V: TRBV30
CDR3: CAWSRGLLNTEAFF
DNA: TGTGCCTGGAGTAGGGGCCTTCTGAACACTGAAGCTTTCTTT

J: TRBJ2-1
D: .
size: few
V: TRBV11-3
CDR3: CASSLTLRGSHNEQFF
DNA: TGTGCCAGCAGCTTAACATTAAGGGGGTCCCACAATGAGCAGTTCTTC

J: TRBJ2-7
D: TRBD1
size: .
V: TRBV30
CDR3: CAWSPWTGTAYEQYF
DNA: TGTGCCTGGAGTCCTTGGACAGGGACAGCCTACGAGCAGTACTTC

J: TRBJ2-2
D: TRBD2
size: few
V: TRBV11-3
CDR3: CASSEESGGNTGELFF
DNA: TGTGCCAGCAGCGAGGAGAGCGGGGGGAACACCGGGGAGCTGTTTTTT

J: TRBJ1-5
D: TRBD1
size: medium-sized
V: TRBV19
CDR3: CASSSQGRNQPQHF
DNA: TGTGCCAGTAGCTCACAGGGGCGCAATCAGCCCCAGCATTTT

J: TRBJ1-5
D: .
size: .
V: TRBV12-5
CDR3: CASTSGGLSNQPQHF
DNA: TGTGCCAGCACCTCGGGAGGGCTGAGCAATCAGCCCCAGCATTTT

J: TRBJ1-2
D: .
size: .
V: TRBV6-8
CDR3: CASSYERRDGYTF
DNA: TGTGCCAGCAGTTACGAACGTCGGGATGGCTACACCTTC

J: TRBJ1-4
D: .
size: .
V: TRBV5-1
CDR3: CASSLTLGWNEKLFF
DNA: TGCGCCAGCAGCTTGACTCTAGGCTGGAATGAAAAACTGTTTTTT

J: TRBJ2-1
D: .
size: .
V: TRBV29-1
CDR3: CSVESGGAYNEQFF
DNA: TGCAGCGTTGAATCCGGGGGCGCCTACAATGAGCAGTTCTTC

J: TRBJ2-2
D: .
size: .
V: TRBV19
CDR3: CASSIAGWVTGELFF
DNA: TGTGCCAGTAGTATTGCAGGGTGGGTCACCGGGGAGCTGTTTTTT

J: TRBJ1-6
D: .
size: .
V: TRBV6-8
CDR3: CASSGTQGSYGNSPLHF
DNA: TGTGCCAGCAGCGGGACCCAGGGATCCTATGGTAATTCACCCCTCCACTTT

J: TRBJ2-3
D: .
size: .
V: TRBV11-3
CDR3: CASSFGGHPTDTQYF
DNA: TGTGCTAGCAGCTTTGGGGGGCATCCCACAGATACGCAGTATTTT

J: TRBJ2-7
D: .
size: .
V: TRBV28
CDR3: CASSPSGVTYEQYF
DNA: TGTGCCAGCAGTCCCTCGGGGGTTACCTACGAGCAGTACTTC